A selection of T cell receptor beta chains follows, all from one sample in a study of beta chain features in type 1 diabetes. Sequencing was performed with immunoSEQ multiplex PCR; in TCRdb, only in-frame clones are kept and a portion is missing. The table has roughly 300,000 clones, approximately 9.7% seen once. Sequencing used central memory CD4+ T cells from blood. The receptors originated from a man between 25 and 39 years old with type 1 diabetes. Both conserved end residues are part of each CDR3. A D gene is named only where the DNA matches it firmly. Only some rows state a clone size, as once, few, many or a class for expanded clones.

clone_size | j_call | v_call | d_call | cdr3_aa | cdr3_nt
NA | TRBJ1-5 | TRBV7-8 | NA | CASSLGRSDQPQHF | TGTGCCAGCAGCTTAGGAAGATCGGATCAGCCCCAGCATTTT
few | TRBJ1-5 | TRBV28 | TRBD1 | CAGNRGPGQPQHF | TGTGCCGGCAACAGGGGGCCCGGTCAGCCCCAGCATTTT
NA | TRBJ2-7 | TRBV7-2 | NA | CASSLADRYEQYF | TGTGCCAGCAGCTTAGCCGACAGATACGAGCAGTACTTC
NA | TRBJ1-1 | TRBV9 | NA | CASAGQLSTEAFF | TGTGCCAGCGCAGGACAGTTAAGCACTGAAGCTTTCTTT
NA | TRBJ1-1 | TRBV7-8 | NA | CASSSQPTGNTEAFF | TGTGCCAGCAGCTCGCAACCAACAGGGAACACTGAAGCTTTCTTT
NA | TRBJ2-2 | TRBV7-2 | NA | CASSWDGYTGELFF | TGTGCCAGCAGCTGGGACGGCTACACCGGGGAGCTGTTTTTT
few | TRBJ1-3 | TRBV9 | NA | CASSPRPGIGISGNTIYF | TGTGCCAGCAGCCCCCGGCCCGGGATTGGTATCTCTGGAAACACCATATATTTT
few | TRBJ2-3 | TRBV5-1 | TRBD2 | CASSVYPGLPSDTQYF | TGCGCCAGCAGCGTATATCCGGGACTACCATCAGATACGCAGTATTTT
few | TRBJ2-3 | TRBV2 | NA | CASSSGQKDTQYF | TGTGCCAGCAGCTCCGGACAGAAAGATACGCAGTATTTT
few | TRBJ2-2 | TRBV5-6 | TRBD2 | CASSSGTSGGAELFF | TGTGCCAGCAGCTCCGGGACTAGCGGGGGGGCCGAGCTGTTTTTT
NA | TRBJ2-5 | TRBV6-1 | TRBD1 | CASSKQGEETQYF | TGTGCCAGCAGTAAACAGGGGGAAGAGACCCAGTACTTC
NA | TRBJ2-7 | TRBV7-2 | TRBD1 | CASSLGQGGYEQYF | TGTGCCAGCAGCTTGGGACAGGGCGGCTACGAGCAGTACTTC
few | TRBJ2-1 | TRBV7-2 | TRBD1 | CASSLVGTGGHEQFF | TGTGCCAGCAGCTTAGTCGGGACAGGGGGCCATGAGCAGTTCTTC
NA | TRBJ1-5 | TRBV7-9 | NA | CASSPGQGLNQPQHF | TGTGCCAGCAGCCCGGGGCAGGGATTAAATCAGCCCCAGCATTTT
NA | TRBJ2-2 | TRBV30 | TRBD1 | CAWSRTGRTTGELFF | TGTGCCTGGAGTCGGACAGGGCGTACCACCGGGGAGCTGTTTTTT
many | TRBJ2-4 | TRBV5-6 | NA | CASSLGWENIQYF | TGTGCCAGCAGCTTGGGCTGGGAAAACATTCAGTACTTC
few | TRBJ1-6 | TRBV2 | TRBD1 | CASSFDREVSPLHF | TGTGCCAGCAGTTTTGACAGGGAAGTATCACCCCTCCACTTT
many | TRBJ2-7 | TRBV21-1 | NA | CASSKGQALVGGYEQYF | TGTGCCAGCAGCAAAGGCCAGGCACTAGTAGGGGGCTACGAGCAGTACTTC
few | TRBJ2-1 | TRBV7-8 | TRBD1 | CASSLGQGRGDEQFF | TGTGCCAGCAGCTTAGGACAGGGTCGAGGGGATGAGCAGTTCTTC
few | TRBJ2-1 | TRBV5-1 | TRBD1 | CASSGQGSYNEQFF | TGCGCCAGCAGTGGACAGGGCTCCTACAATGAGCAGTTCTTC
NA | TRBJ2-1 | TRBV4-2 | TRBD2 | CASSQGLAGLNEQFF | TGTGCCAGCAGCCAAGGGCTAGCGGGGCTCAATGAGCAGTTCTTC
few | TRBJ1-1 | TRBV11-3 | TRBD1 | CASSFTGGARTEAFF | TGTGCCAGCAGCTTTACAGGGGGCGCGAGGACTGAAGCTTTCTTT
NA | TRBJ1-2 | TRBV20-1 | NA | CSAPGGGYTF | TGCAGTGCGCCCGGGGGTGGCTACACCTTC
NA | TRBJ2-2 | TRBV7-2 | NA | CASSFNGNTGELFF | TGTGCCAGCAGCTTCAACGGCAACACCGGGGAGCTGTTTTTT
NA | TRBJ1-2 | TRBV19 | NA | CASSPQGRNYGYTF | TGTGCCAGTAGCCCTCAGGGGAGGAACTATGGCTACACCTTC
few | TRBJ1-5 | TRBV6-5 | TRBD1 | CASGGQGIGPQHF | TGTGCCAGCGGGGGACAGGGGATAGGCCCCCAGCATTTT
NA | TRBJ1-5 | TRBV10-3 | NA | CAARGDNQPQHF | TGTGCCGCCCGCGGAGATAATCAGCCCCAGCATTTT
few | TRBJ2-4 | TRBV5-1 | NA | CAIRPPAKNIQYF | TGCGCCATCCGCCCCCCGGCCAAAAACATTCAGTACTTC
few | TRBJ2-3 | TRBV20-1 | NA | CSAREADTQYF | TGCAGTGCTCGGGAAGCAGATACGCAGTATTTT
NA | TRBJ2-7 | TRBV10-3 | NA | CAISGGTRPIEQYF | TGTGCCATCAGTGGGGGGACGCGCCCCATCGAGCAGTACTTC
NA | TRBJ1-2 | TRBV6-5 | TRBD1 | CASRARQGVYGYTF | TGTGCCAGCAGGGCTAGACAGGGGGTCTATGGCTACACCTTC
NA | TRBJ1-2 | TRBV7-2 | TRBD1 | CASSAGTGASYGYTF | TGTGCCAGCAGCGCCGGGACAGGGGCTAGCTATGGCTACACCTTC
NA | TRBJ1-1 | TRBV7-2 | NA | CASSLGMGSRNTEAFF | TGTGCCAGCAGCTTAGGGATGGGTAGTCGGAACACTGAAGCTTTCTTT
few | TRBJ2-3 | TRBV7-2 | NA | CASSFSGTSTDTQYF | TGTGCCAGCAGCTTTTCCGGGACTAGCACAGATACGCAGTATTTT
NA | TRBJ1-5 | TRBV19 | TRBD1 | CASSIAGTGRGQPQHF | TGTGCCAGTAGTATCGCCGGGACAGGGAGGGGTCAGCCCCAGCATTTT
NA | TRBJ2-5 | TRBV14 | NA | CASSQSRPQGGETQYF | TGTGCCAGCAGCCAATCCCGCCCCCAGGGTGGAGAGACCCAGTACTTC
many | TRBJ1-3 | TRBV5-6 | TRBD1 | CASSLMGQGTGNTIYF | TGTGCCAGCAGCTTGATGGGACAGGGAACAGGAAACACCATATATTTT
few | TRBJ2-3 | TRBV6-1 | TRBD2 | CASSDTRLAGDTQYF | TGTGCCAGCAGTGACACGCGACTAGCGGGAGATACGCAGTATTTT
few | TRBJ2-1 | TRBV7-9 | TRBD1 | CASSLMTGEQFF | TGTGCCAGCAGCTTAATGACAGGGGAGCAGTTCTTC
many | TRBJ2-1 | TRBV5-1 | NA | CASSREQQGLEQFF | TGCGCCAGCAGCCGTGAGCAACAGGGCCTTGAGCAGTTCTTC
few | TRBJ2-7 | TRBV6-6 | TRBD2 | CASSSGLAGPTYEQYF | TGTGCCAGCAGTTCGGGACTAGCGGGGCCGACCTACGAGCAGTACTTC
NA | TRBJ1-6 | TRBV6-5 | NA | CASSPNDSPLHF | TGTGCCAGCAGCCCGAATGACTCACCCCTCCACTTT
NA | TRBJ2-1 | TRBV5-4 | TRBD2 | CASSSGGSLVNEQFF | TGTGCCAGCAGCTCCGGGGGGTCCTTGGTCAATGAGCAGTTCTTC
few | TRBJ2-6 | TRBV18 | NA | CASSQYDSGANVLTF | TGTGCCAGCTCACAATACGACTCTGGGGCCAACGTCCTGACTTTC
NA | TRBJ2-5 | TRBV11-2 | NA | CASSLDPDQETQYF | TGTGCCAGCAGCTTAGATCCAGACCAAGAGACCCAGTACTTC
NA | TRBJ2-3 | TRBV2 | TRBD1 | CASSADRGQSDTQYF | TGTGCCAGCAGTGCAGACAGGGGGCAGTCAGATACGCAGTATTTT
few | TRBJ2-7 | TRBV10-2 | NA | CASSESSYYEQYF | TGCGCCAGCAGTGAGTCGAGCTACTACGAGCAGTACTTC
many | TRBJ1-1 | TRBV14 | NA | CASSGGQNTEAFF | TGTGCCAGCAGTGGGGGGCAGAACACTGAAGCTTTCTTT
NA | TRBJ2-1 | TRBV10-3 | NA | CAITAGGSYNEQFF | TGTGCCATCACGGCAGGCGGCTCCTACAATGAGCAGTTCTTC
few | TRBJ2-3 | TRBV18 | NA | CASSRSLADTQYF | TGTGCCAGCTCACGATCGTTGGCAGATACGCAGTATTTT
few | TRBJ2-5 | TRBV11-2 | TRBD2 | CASSFAGDETQYF | TGTGCCAGCAGCTTTGCGGGGGACGAGACCCAGTACTTC
few | TRBJ2-7 | TRBV30 | NA | CAWSVLGRDYEQYF | TGTGCCTGGAGTGTACTGGGGAGAGACTACGAGCAGTACTTC
NA | TRBJ2-5 | TRBV29-1 | TRBD2 | CSADLAGGGETQYF | TGCAGCGCCGACTTAGCGGGGGGCGGGGAGACCCAGTACTTC
few | TRBJ1-3 | TRBV18 | NA | CASSPTRTTEGNTIYF | TGTGCCAGCTCACCTACCAGGACGACTGAAGGAAACACCATATATTTT
few | TRBJ1-1 | TRBV5-1 | NA | CASSFTGGNTEAFF | TGCGCCAGCAGCTTTACAGGAGGCAACACTGAAGCTTTCTTT
few | TRBJ1-6 | TRBV9 | NA | CASSVVTNSPLHF | TGTGCCAGCAGCGTAGTGACCAATTCACCCCTCCACTTT
few | TRBJ2-1 | TRBV12-5 | NA | CASAPGGTRNEQFF | TGTGCTAGTGCGCCCGGGGGCACGAGGAATGAGCAGTTCTTC
NA | TRBJ1-2 | TRBV5-1 | TRBD1 | CASSSNRGQGASGYTF | TGCGCCAGCAGCTCGAATCGTGGACAGGGGGCTTCTGGCTACACCTTC
NA | TRBJ1-1 | TRBV5-1 | NA | CASSLDANTEAFF | TGCGCCAGCAGCCTTGACGCGAACACTGAAGCTTTCTTT
NA | TRBJ2-7 | TRBV29-1 | NA | CSVKFGSLLSSYEQYF | TGCAGCGTTAAATTTGGATCTCTCCTAAGCTCCTACGAGCAGTACTTC